Listed below are T cell receptor beta chains from one sample, sequenced in a study of spatial heterogeneity in lung cancer. MiXCR, applied by TCRdb to the 5' RACE reads, yields one record per CDR3 protein. The profile shows 40,000 to 45,000 distinct CDR3 sequences, 20% to 25% of them singletons. The specimen was PBMCs, collected at follow-up. The receptors come from a female donor with early-stage non-small cell lung cancer. CDR3s include the opening cysteine and the closing phenylalanine or tryptophan. The order of the fields is J gene, CDR3 length, V gene, CDR3 protein.

>TRBJ1-4|17|TRBV28
CASSPPPRGPFNEKLFF
>TRBJ2-1|16|TRBV19
CASSAYLAGVINEQFF
>TRBJ2-6|14|TRBV6-1
CASRLGHGANVLTF
>TRBJ1-5|15|TRBV11-2
CASSLSGVRNQPQHF
>TRBJ2-2|15|TRBV7-6
CASSLVAGGPGELFF
>TRBJ2-1|11|TRBV30
CAWSSFNEQFF
>TRBJ2-1|15|TRBV5-4
CASSLGGGDYNEQFF
>TRBJ2-2|15|TRBV11-2
CASSLVGQLTGELFF
>TRBJ2-5|16|TRBV6-5
CASSPTTAGGLETQYF
>TRBJ2-3|13|TRBV29-1
CSVDREYTDTQYF
>TRBJ1-3|13|TRBV29-1
CSARTGTGNTIYF
>TRBJ1-6|16|TRBV28
CASSPASGSDNSPLHF
>TRBJ2-3|15|TRBV11-2
CASSYSGVWTDTQYF
>TRBJ1-6|16|TRBV12-3/TRBV12-4
CASSFRGGSYNSPLHF
>TRBJ2-1|16|TRBV7-9
CASSLGDWRSYNEQFF
>TRBJ2-2|18|TRBV24-1
CATSDSRGRQGIPGELFF
>TRBJ2-1|13|TRBV20-1
CSARGRAGNEQFF
>TRBJ1-2|14|TRBV5-1
CASSSDRGNYGYTF
>TRBJ1-1|19|TRBV4-2
CASSQVLAKNRGRATEAFF
>TRBJ2-1|16|TRBV5-1
CASSLGQLSSYNEQFF
>TRBJ2-7|12|TRBV29-1
CSVSGQGYEQYF
>TRBJ2-3|14|TRBV6-5
CASSYRGGTDTQYF
>TRBJ1-1|18|TRBV4-1
CASSHQTGGEGRGTEAFF
>TRBJ2-1|14|TRBV6-1
CASSELAGYNEQFF
>TRBJ2-1|14|TRBV12-3/TRBV12-4
CASSLAFGSSEQFF
>TRBJ2-3|15|TRBV27
CASSSVAGGGGTQYF
>TRBJ1-3|17|TRBV4-1
CASSPYWTGSSGNTIYF
>TRBJ2-7|17|TRBV6-1
CASSEARDLGSSYEQYF
>TRBJ1-3|14|TRBV3-1
CASSLFEAGNTIYF
>TRBJ2-7|12|TRBV3-1
CASSNRGNEQYF
>TRBJ2-1|17|TRBV25-1
CASSASAGTGEYNEQFF
>TRBJ1-1|14|TRBV5-1
CASSLQGYNTEAFF
>TRBJ2-2|15|TRBV12-3/TRBV12-4
CASSPQGANTGELFF
>TRBJ1-1|13|TRBV5-1
CASSPTLRDEAFF
>TRBJ2-2|14|TRBV7-2
CASSLSLNTGELFF
>TRBJ2-7|16|TRBV15
CATSRDHRTGFYEQYF
>TRBJ2-1|15|TRBV2
CASSERGVPLYEQFF
>TRBJ2-1|15|TRBV28
CASSAYRDHNNEQFF
>TRBJ2-3|18|TRBV20-1
CSARTSGGAFLSTDTQYF
>TRBJ2-7|13|TRBV5-1
CASSLLSSYEQYF
>TRBJ2-5|14|TRBV18
CASSPRRQGETQYF
>TRBJ2-3|15|TRBV27
CASSLSSGTGDTQYF
>TRBJ2-4|16|TRBV5-1
CASSSQAPGVQNIQYF
>TRBJ1-6|17|TRBV7-6
CASSLETGSSYNSPLHF
>TRBJ2-3|16|TRBV11-2
CASSLLGGRTADTQYF
>TRBJ2-1|17|TRBV7-8
CASTYRVQGISNNEQFF
>TRBJ1-3|17|TRBV18
CASSPPAGSLLGNTIYF
>TRBJ2-3|13|TRBV18
CAMGTSGTDTQYF
>TRBJ2-1|14|TRBV6-5
CASSPSMGPYEQFF
>TRBJ2-1|15|TRBV5-6
CASSLERDSYNEQFF
>TRBJ1-2|18|TRBV20-1
CSAASLLTGIGGNYGYTF
>TRBJ2-1|17|TRBV4-1
CASSQDRGSGGYNEQFF
>TRBJ2-3|15|TRBV19
CASSMGPSGTDTQYF
>TRBJ1-1|13|TRBV12-3/TRBV12-4
CASTPSRGTEAFF
>TRBJ2-3|15|TRBV6-5
CASSPPKGPGHTQYF
>TRBJ2-2|13|TRBV24-1
CATSDLGTGELFF
>TRBJ2-1|15|TRBV18
CASSPADSAYNEQFF